Following are 16 T cell receptor beta chains from one sample sequenced in a study of CD8 T cells in ankylosing spondylitis. TCRdb ran MiXCR on the 5' RACE reads and lists one entry per CDR3 protein. The data contain 130,000 or so distinct CDR3 sequences, roughly 6.6% of them singletons. The sequenced sample consisted of blood, either unsorted or a sorted T cell fraction (not recorded which). These receptor sequences come from a male donor with ankylosing spondylitis or in good health (not recorded which).

This clonotype was seen at least ten times. V is TRBV5-5 and J is TRBJ2-7; either TRBD1 or TRBD2 may fit D (5 bases each). Germline V gene sequence: CDR1 SGHKS, CDR2 YYEKEE (reference sequence). Between the trimmed V and J ends, which lost 2 bases and 6 bases, there was a span of 18 bases. This CDR3 has 15 residues. In DNA form, the CDR3 reads TGTGCCAGCAGCTTCTACCAGGGCCGGGATCGCGAGCAGTACTTC. Its protein is CASSFYQGRDREQYF.

This clonotype was detected many times. The chain recombines TRBV20-1 with TRBJ2-7, with 7 bases fitting TRBD2. This CDR3 contains 14 residues. Germline assignment: CDR1 DFQATT and CDR2 SNEGSKA (reference sequence). V lost 3 bases, J lost 3 bases, and 8 bases stayed unmatched. CDR3 DNA: TGCAGTGCTAGGGATGGCGGGAGAGACTACGAGCAGTACTTC. It is translated as CSARDGGRDYEQYF.

This clonotype was counted ten times or more. V and J are TRBV5-1 and TRBJ2-1, with 8 bases fitting TRBD2. CDR1 SGHRS and CDR2 YFSETQ come from the germline V gene. CDR3 length: 18 residues. J lost 0 bases, V lost 4 bases, and 12 bases had no gene match. The CDR3 loop reads CASSRAGASTRSYNEQFF. CDR3 DNA sequence: TGCGCCAGCAGCCGAGCGGGGGCCAGTACTCGCTCCTACAATGAGCAGTTCTTC.

This clonotype occurred many times. V usage is TRBV7-2 and J usage is TRBJ2-3; D remains ambiguous. Between the trimmed V and J ends, which lost 2 bases and 0 bases, there was a span of 12 bases. CDR3 length: 16 amino acids. Germline V gene sequence: CDR1 SGHTA, CDR2 FQGNSA. In nucleotides, the CDR3 is TGTGCCAGCAGCTTACTCCCAAGTGGGAGCACAGATACGCAGTATTTT. This gives the protein CASSLLPSGSTDTQYF. The full variable domain, with the rest looked up from reference TRBV7-2 and TRBJ2-3, is GAGVSQSPSNKVTEKGKDVELRCDPISGHTALYWYRQSLGQGLEFLIYFQGNSAPDKSGLPSDRFSAERTGGSVSTLTIQRTQQEDSAVYLCASSLLPSGSTDTQYFGPGTRLTVL.

This clonotype was counted ten times or more. CDR3 nucleotide sequence: TGCAGTGCTAGATGGCCTAGCGGGGCCATCCATGGAGATACGCAGTATTTT. Its protein product is CSARWPSGAIHGDTQYF. This chain connects TRBV20-1 to TRBJ2-3; 9 positions agree with TRBD2. Germline CDR1 reads DFQATT; CDR2 reads SNEGSKA (reference sequence). CDR3 size: 17 residues. J was trimmed by 5 bases and V by 2 bases; bases with no gene match: 14.

This clonotype occurred many times. The chain couples TRBV5-1 to TRBJ1-4; a weak D match, TRBD1 (6 bases). Trimming removed 7 bases at V and 3 bases at J, with 13 bases between. CDR1 is SGHRS and CDR2 is YFSETQ in the germline V gene. The CDR3 extends over 14 amino acids. The CDR3 sequence: CASGVGQANEKLFF. The CDR3 nucleotides are TGCGCCAGCGGTGTGGGACAAGCTAATGAAAAACTGTTTTTT.

This clonotype appeared many times. V is TRBV18 and J is TRBJ1-4, with unresolved D. This CDR3 has 16 amino acids. V gave up 2 bases and J gave up 7 bases, with 17 bases separating them. Germline V gene data show CDR1 as KGHSH and CDR2 as LQKENI. The CDR3: CASSPKVVGVSEKLFF. The CDR3 DNA reads as TGTGCCAGCTCACCAAAGGTTGTGGGAGTAAGTGAAAAACTGTTTTTT.

This clonotype was counted many times. This chain joins TRBV12-3 or TRBV12-4 and TRBJ2-3; TRBD1 is a possible D gene (5 bases). V gave up 4 bases and J gave up 6 bases, with 17 bases separating them. This CDR3 spans 15 amino acids. CDR3 nucleotides: TGTGCCAGCAGTTCAAGACAGCGACAGTCCGATACGCAGTATTTT. Protein sequence: CASSSRQRQSDTQYF.

This clonotype was seen repeatedly, ten times or more. The rearrangement uses TRBV11-1 and TRBJ1-1; D is unclear. Per the germline V gene, CDR1 is SGHAT and CDR2 is FQDESV (reference sequence). The CDR3 length is 14 residues. V lost 3 bases to trimming and J lost 1 base, with 9 bases between them. CDR3 sequence (DNA): TGTGCCAGCAGCTTTACGATAGCGAACACTGAAGCTTTCTTT. Its protein is CASSFTIANTEAFF.

Many counts were recorded for this clonotype. The rearrangement links TRBV5-1 to TRBJ2-2; tentatively, D is TRBD1 (5 bases). The CDR3 is 14 amino acids. Germline lookup yields CDR1 SGHRS and CDR2 YFSETQ. V was cut by 4 bases and J by 2 bases, with 9 bases left in between. CDR3 coding DNA: TGCGCCAGCAGCAAAGGGGCCAACACCGGGGAGCTGTTTTTT. Translation: CASSKGANTGELFF.

This clonotype was picked up many times. The rearrangement links TRBV5-1 to TRBJ2-7; a possible D gene is TRBD1 (5 bases). The CDR3 length is 13 residues. From germline, CDR1 is SGHRS and CDR2 YFSETQ. Trimming took 3 bases from V and 1 from J, leaving 8 bases between them. In DNA form, the CDR3 reads TGCGCCAGCAGCTCTTCAGGGTCCTACGAGCAGTACTTC. It codes for CASSSSGSYEQYF.

This clonotype was observed many times. This chain connects TRBV5-1 to TRBJ2-2; D is undetermined. The CDR3 consists of 15 residues. CDR1 and CDR2 (germline): SGHRS, YFSETQ. V lost 7 bases and J lost 0, with 13 bases in between. CDR3 in amino acids: CASGYGLTNTGELFF. CDR3 nucleotide sequence: TGCGCCAGCGGCTACGGGCTAACGAACACCGGGGAGCTGTTTTTT.

A few counts support this clonotype. V usage is TRBV4-1 and J usage is TRBJ2-1; 9 nucleotides align to TRBD2. From germline, CDR1 is MGHRA and CDR2 YSYEKL. The CDR3 contains 20 residues. V dropped 3 bases and J dropped 6; count of bases not matched to a gene: 21. The CDR3 DNA follows: TGCGCCAGCAGCCAGCCCAATTTGATGTCAGCGGGAGGAGTGGGCAATGAGCAGTTCTTC. Amino acid sequence: CASSQPNLMSAGGVGNEQFF.

This clonotype occurred many times. The V gene is TRBV5-1, the J gene TRBJ1-4; no definite D call. Germline-derived CDR1 and CDR2 are SGHRS and YFSETQ. Between the trimmed V and J ends, which lost 0 bases and 5 bases, there was a span of 8 bases. The CDR3 runs 14 residues. CDR3 in DNA: TGCGCCAGCAGCTTGGAACCGGGGAATGAAAAACTGTTTTTT. Its protein product is CASSLEPGNEKLFF.

This clonotype occurred many times. The chain links TRBV12-3 or TRBV12-4 to TRBJ2-2, with D unclear. This CDR3 contains 13 residues. The V end was cut by 6 bases, the J end by 6 bases, with 11 bases between. CDR3 sequence reads: CASSPTNAGELFF. The CDR3, as DNA: TGTGCCAGCAGCCCAACTAACGCCGGGGAGCTGTTTTTT.

The CDR3 reads CASTNPGQGADTQYF. In DNA form, the CDR3 reads TGTGCCAGTACCAACCCGGGACAGGGAGCAGATACGCAGTATTTT. The chain is built from TRBV19 and TRBJ2-3, with 9 bases aligning to TRBD1. V trimming: 7 bases; J trimming: 4 bases; junction bases outside the gene matches: 9. The germline gives CDR1 LNHDA, CDR2 SQIVND (reference sequence). There are 15 residues in the CDR3. Variable domain in full (rest from reference TRBV19 and TRBJ2-3): DGGITQSPKYLFRKEGQNVTLSCEQNLNHDAMYWYRQDPGQGLRLIYYSQIVNDFQKGDIAEGYSVSREKKESFPLTVTSAQKNPTAFYLCASTNPGQGADTQYFGPGTRLTVL.